These 32 T cell receptor beta chains came from one sample sequenced in a study of CD8+ T cells in alopecia areata. The sample's treatment: oral pan-JAK inhibitor, 5-10 mg twice daily. Isolated RNA was reverse transcribed into cDNA used as the sequencing template. Data came from immunoSEQ multiplex PCR; TCRdb stores just in-frame clones and leaves some out. The table lists about 210,000 clones, roughly 56% of them singletons. The material sequenced was CD4+ T cells sorted from blood, taken at week 4, from a patient treated with tofacitinib. Source of these receptors: a human donor with alopecia areata.

The J gene is TRBJ2-5, the V gene TRBV7-2, with D possibly TRBD2 on 5 matching bases. This CDR3 contains 16 residues. Germline V gene data show CDR1 as SGHTA and CDR2 as FQGNSA. Trimming shortened V by 5 bases and J by 5 bases, and 21 bases separated the two germline ends. The CDR3 protein is CASSPPGSGYRETQYF. CDR3 DNA sequence: TGTGCCAGCAGCCCGCCGGGGTCTGGGTATCGGGAGACCCAGTACTTC.

The chain couples TRBV27 to TRBJ2-2; D unclear. Germline CDR1 MNHEY, CDR2 SMNVEV (reference sequence). CDR3 length: 13 amino acids. V lost 3 bases and J 6 bases, leaving 8 bases between the germline ends. This CDR3 reads CASSFRNPGELFF. CDR3 DNA sequence: TGTGCCAGCAGTTTTCGAAACCCCGGGGAGCTGTTTTTT.

This clone was seen only a few times. The rearrangement links TRBV6-6 to TRBJ2-1; 12 nucleotides line up with TRBD2. Looked up from germline, CDR1 is MNHNY and CDR2 is SVGAGI (reference sequence). The junction had 7 bases not matched to a gene; V was cut back by 7 bases and J by 6 bases. CDR3 length equals 15 residues. CDR3 protein: CASNVGLAGSNEQFF. The CDR3 coding sequence is TGTGCCAGCAACGTAGGACTAGCGGGGTCCAATGAGCAGTTCTTC.

The chain couples TRBV19 to TRBJ1-5; TRBD1 might be the D (5 bases). The CDR3 spans 14 residues. Trimming stripped 8 bases from V and 2 bases from J, with 13 bases between. Germline V gene sequence: CDR1 LNHDA, CDR2 SQIVND (reference sequence). CDR3 in amino acids: CASLQGNGNQPQHF. The CDR3 DNA is TGTGCCAGTCTTCAGGGTAACGGCAATCAGCCCCAGCATTTT.

This clone was seen more than once but under ten times. This sequence joins TRBV2 and TRBJ2-5; 11 nucleotides align to TRBD2. Germline V gene lookup returns CDR1 SNHLY and CDR2 FYNNEI. J was trimmed by 5 bases and V by 8 bases; bases with no gene match: 7. CDR3 length: 14 amino acids. DNA for the CDR3: TGTGCCAGCTCTCGTAGCGGGGGGGCCGAGACCCAGTACTTC. It is translated as CASSRSGGAETQYF.

This chain joins TRBV5-1 and TRBJ1-2; D may be TRBD1 (5 bases). Trimming shortened V by 3 bases and J by 1 base, and 10 bases separated the two germline ends. CDR1 is SGHRS and CDR2 is YFSETQ in the germline V gene. The CDR3 is made up of 14 amino acids. CDR3 loop: CASSSRGVNYGYTF. In DNA form, the CDR3 reads TGCGCCAGCAGCTCTAGGGGCGTTAACTATGGCTACACCTTC.

DNA for the CDR3: TGTGCCAGCAGTCCTCGGGGGGCCTCCTACGAGCAGTACTTC. It is translated as CASSPRGASYEQYF. The rearrangement joins TRBV27 to TRBJ2-7; TRBD2 might be the D (7 bases). Germline V gene lookup returns CDR1 MNHEY and CDR2 SMNVEV (reference sequence). This CDR3 has 14 amino acids. V was pared by 5 bases and J by 0 bases, with 11 bases between.

This clone has just a few counts. V and J are TRBV7-8 and TRBJ2-4; 8 bases match TRBD2. J lost 6 bases, V lost 5 bases, and 9 bases had no gene match. CDR3 size: 15 residues. Germline-derived CDR1 and CDR2 are SGHVS and FQNEAQ. The CDR3, as DNA: TGTGCCAGCAGCCCCGCGCCCCGGGAGGGAAACATTCAGTACTTC. Translated, it gives CASSPAPREGNIQYF.

For the CDR3, the DNA is TGCGCCAGCAGTCAGGGGACAGGGGGTTCACCCCTCCACTTT. Translated: CASSQGTGGSPLHF. The J gene is TRBJ1-6, the V gene TRBV5-1; 11 nucleotides match TRBD1. This CDR3 spans 14 amino acids. Germline V gene sequence: CDR1 SGHRS, CDR2 YFSETQ. The V segment lost 5 bases and the J segment 9 bases; nucleotides outside the gene matches: 4.

The chain couples TRBV5-1 to TRBJ2-5, with D uncertain. V lost 3 bases to trimming and J lost 5 bases, with 8 bases between them. Germline CDR1 and CDR2: SGHRS and YFSETQ. The CDR3 sequence is 12 residues long. In DNA, the CDR3 is TGCGCCAGCAGCTCGCCTTCTGAGACCCAGTACTTC. Translation: CASSSPSETQYF.

This chain joins TRBV6-5 and TRBJ2-7, with D tentatively TRBD1 (6 bases). Trimming took 5 bases from V and 2 from J, leaving 16 bases between them. From germline, CDR1 is MNHEY and CDR2 SVGAGI. The CDR3 loop spans 15 amino acids. This CDR3 is CASSLKTRGPYEQYF. In DNA form, the CDR3 reads TGTGCCAGCAGTCTCAAGACCAGGGGCCCCTACGAGCAGTACTTC.

This clone was seen a single time. This chain joins TRBV5-1 and TRBJ2-1, with 14 positions matching TRBD2. Germline lookup yields CDR1 SGHRS and CDR2 YFSETQ. The CDR3 has 16 residues. Trimming removed 4 bases from V and 5 bases from J; junction bases left unmatched: 5. The CDR3 DNA follows: TGCGCCAGCAGCCTGGGGACTAGCGGGGGAAACAATGAGCAGTTCTTC. Protein sequence: CASSLGTSGGNNEQFF.

This chain links TRBV5-1 with TRBJ2-2; D is possibly TRBD1 or TRBD2 (5 bases each). The V end was cut by 5 bases, the J end by 6 bases, with 14 bases between. The CDR3 length is 14 residues. Germline lookup yields CDR1 SGHRS and CDR2 YFSETQ. The CDR3 reads CASRPGRYAGELFF. The DNA for the CDR3 is TGCGCCAGCAGGCCAGGGAGATATGCCGGGGAGCTGTTTTTT.

This sequence joins TRBV6-5 and TRBJ1-5, with D unclear. V was clipped by 6 bases and J by 3 bases, with 9 bases between them. The CDR3 is 13 residues long. Per the germline V gene, CDR1 is MNHEY and CDR2 is SVGAGI. The CDR3 loop is CASSQDHNQPQHF. As DNA, the CDR3 is TGTGCCAGCAGCCAGGACCACAATCAGCCCCAGCATTTT.

V usage is TRBV6-5 and J usage is TRBJ1-5, with D possibly TRBD1 on 6 matching bases. Germline-derived CDR1 and CDR2 are MNHEY and SVGAGI. V dropped 10 bases and J dropped 0 bases, with 10 bases sitting between them. The CDR3 spans 13 residues. CDR3 in DNA: TGTGCCACCACGGACAGTAGCAATCAGCCCCAGCATTTT. The encoded protein is CATTDSSNQPQHF.

The chain employs TRBV5-1 and TRBJ2-7, with 10 bases that match TRBD1. CDR1 and CDR2 (germline): SGHRS, YFSETQ. This CDR3 is built from 15 residues. J was trimmed by 2 bases and V by 4 bases; bases with no gene match: 6. The CDR3 sequence is CASSTETGGTYEQYF. DNA for the CDR3: TGCGCCAGCAGCACCGAGACAGGGGGCACCTACGAGCAGTACTTC.

The CDR3 DNA sequence: TGCGCCAGCAGTACCTTCAGGGACGACTATGGCTACACCTTC. Translated, it gives CASSTFRDDYGYTF. This chain links TRBV5-1 with TRBJ1-2; D possibly corresponds to TRBD1 (5 bases). The germline V gene has CDR1 SGHRS and CDR2 YFSETQ. Trimming left V 5 bases short and J 3 bases short, with 14 bases between. The CDR3 is made up of 14 amino acids.

The chain is built from TRBV20-1 and TRBJ1-2; D gene unclear. The CDR3 loop spans 11 amino acids. The V and J ends lost 1 base and 6 bases respectively, with 6 bases between them. Per the germline V gene, CDR1 is DFQATT and CDR2 is SNEGSKA (reference sequence). The chain's CDR3 is CSARVVDGYTF. The CDR3 region has the DNA TGCAGTGCTAGAGTAGTTGATGGCTACACCTTC.

This CDR3 reads CASSKMTDGYTF. The DNA of the CDR3 is TGTGCCAGCAGCAAAATGACAGACGGCTACACCTTC. The rearrangement joins TRBV5-7 to TRBJ1-2, with a possible D match to TRBD1 (5 bases). TRBV5-7 is labeled an ORF, and its function is uncertain. The germline V and J ends were trimmed by 4 bases and 8 bases, with 12 bases remaining between them. The CDR3 spans 12 residues.

This sequence joins TRBV30 and TRBJ1-2, with D uncertain. The CDR3 covers 13 residues. V was shortened by 3 bases and J by 3 bases, with 11 bases between the two germline ends. The germline V gene has CDR1 GTSNPN and CDR2 SVGIG (reference sequence). Here the CDR3 DNA reads TGTGCCTGGAGCCAGGACGGGGACTATGGCTACACCTTC. Its protein product is CAWSQDGDYGYTF.

The V gene is TRBV7-6, the J gene TRBJ1-1; D not resolved. Germline lookup yields CDR1 SGHVS and CDR2 FNYEAQ. Trimming took 0 bases from V and 5 from J, leaving 7 bases between them. The CDR3 has 13 residues. In DNA, the CDR3 is TGTGCCAGCAGCTTAGCGCTGGGGACTGAAGCTTTCTTT. It specifies CASSLALGTEAFF.

There are a few counts of this clone. The V gene is TRBV2, the J gene TRBJ2-1; D not certain. V was clipped by 1 base and J by 8 bases, with 9 bases between them. The CDR3 spans 13 residues. Germline loops: CDR1 SNHLY, CDR2 FYNNEI. The CDR3 region has the DNA TGTGCCAGCAGTGAAGGAGTTAGCCATGAGCAGTTCTTC. Protein: CASSEGVSHEQFF.

The V and J genes are TRBV6-5 and TRBJ1-1, with a weak D call TRBD1 (5 bases). The germline V and J ends were trimmed by 6 bases and 4 bases, with 12 bases remaining between them. Germline lookup yields CDR1 MNHEY and CDR2 SVGAGI. The CDR3 has 13 residues. CDR3 amino acids: CASSPLGGTEAFF. Here the CDR3 DNA reads TGTGCCAGCAGCCCCCTCGGGGGCACTGAAGCTTTCTTT.

The chain is built from TRBV11-2 and TRBJ2-5; either TRBD1 or TRBD2 may fit D (6 bases each). Germline assignment: CDR1 SGHAT and CDR2 FQNNGV. The CDR3 extends over 15 amino acids. The V gene lost 1 base and the J gene lost 5 bases, with 14 bases spanning the gap. CDR3: CASSLGGGIVETQYF. CDR3 DNA: TGTGCCAGCAGCTTAGGAGGGGGGATCGTGGAGACCCAGTACTTC.

The CDR3 region has the DNA TGCGCCAGCAGCATAGCGGGGCCGAGGACCTACGAGCAGTACTTC. This gives the protein CASSIAGPRTYEQYF. The chain links TRBV5-1 to TRBJ2-7, with TRBD2 identical over 8 bases. The CDR3 sequence is 15 residues long. The germline V gene encodes CDR1 SGHRS and CDR2 YFSETQ. V gave up 4 bases and J gave up 2 bases; unmatched junction bases: 8.

The V gene is TRBV18, the J gene TRBJ1-1; weak D call: TRBD1 (6 bases). The germline V gene has CDR1 KGHSH and CDR2 LQKENI. Trimming took off 1 base at V and 1 base at J, with 10 bases between the two ends. This CDR3 is 15 amino acids long. This chain's CDR3 is CASSPREQGNTEAFF. CDR3 nucleotide sequence: TGTGCCAGCTCACCACGAGAACAGGGGAACACTGAAGCTTTCTTT.

The chain combines TRBV4-2 with TRBJ2-3; perhaps TRBD2 as D (6 bases). The CDR3 length is 15 residues. From germline, CDR1 is LGHNA and CDR2 YNFKEQ. V was shortened by 0 bases and J by 6 bases, with 13 bases between the two germline ends. As DNA, the CDR3 is TGTGCCAGCAGCCAAGAAGCCGGGGGTCGGGATACGCAGTATTTT. Protein sequence: CASSQEAGGRDTQYF.

V gene TRBV15 combines with J gene TRBJ2-1, with 11 bases fitting TRBD2. The length of the CDR3 is 16 residues. Germline V gene sequence: CDR1 LNHNV, CDR2 YYDKDF (reference sequence). Trimming cost V 0 bases and J 9 bases; bases outside gene matches: 7. CDR3 sequence: CATSRDPVLAGAEQFF. CDR3 DNA: TGTGCCACCAGCAGAGATCCTGTACTAGCGGGAGCTGAGCAGTTCTTC.

This chain joins TRBV5-1 and TRBJ2-7; the D call may be TRBD1 or TRBD2 (5 bases each). The germline CDR1 and CDR2 sequences are SGHRS and YFSETQ. Trimming pared 0 bases from V and 5 bases from J, leaving 9 bases between. This CDR3 comprises 13 residues. The CDR3 region has the DNA TGCGCCAGCAGCTTGGGTCGGGGCAACGAGCAGTACTTC. Protein product: CASSLGRGNEQYF.

The chain couples TRBV27 to TRBJ2-7, with a tentative D call TRBD1 (6 bases). This CDR3 spans 14 amino acids. The V end was cut by 2 bases, the J end by 1 base, with 9 bases between. Germline lookup yields CDR1 MNHEY and CDR2 SMNVEV (reference sequence). CDR3 coding DNA: TGTGCCAGCAGTTTAAAGGACAGTTCCTACGAGCAGTACTTC. This encodes CASSLKDSSYEQYF.

The gene calls are TRBV29-1 and TRBJ1-1; the D gene is possibly TRBD1 (6 bases). CDR1 is SQVTM and CDR2 is ANQGSEA in the germline V gene. CDR3 length: 13 amino acids. V dropped 6 bases and J dropped 2 bases, with 13 bases sitting between them. CDR3 protein: CSVSQGPNTEAFF. CDR3 in DNA: TGCAGCGTATCACAGGGACCCAACACTGAAGCTTTCTTT.

This sequence joins TRBV6-1 and TRBJ1-2; a weak D match, TRBD1 (5 bases). From germline, CDR1 is MNHNS and CDR2 SASEGT. Trimming pared 1 base from V and 4 bases from J, leaving 7 bases between. The CDR3 spans 13 residues. CDR3 DNA: TGTGCCAGCAGTGAAGTACAGGTCTATGGCTACACCTTC. It specifies CASSEVQVYGYTF.